The rows below give T cell receptor beta chains drawn from one sample of a study of cytomegalovirus exposure and HLA in healthy donors. Produced via immunoSEQ multiplex PCR; TCRdb's table is partial and in-frame only. This sample's table reports about 75,000 clones. Sequencing used PBMCs. These receptors originate from a man between 40 and 49 years old in good health and CMV-seronegative. Both conserved end residues are part of each CDR3. A D gene is named only where the DNA matches it firmly.

CDR3nt | CDR3aa | v_gene | d_gene | j_gene
TGTGCCAGCAGCTTAAGGCTAGCAGGTCTTCAAGAGACCCAGTACTTC | CASSLRLAGLQETQYF | TRBV7-9 | - | TRBJ2-5
TGTGCCAGCAGTCCGACCGGGACAACGATCACCGGGGAGCTGTTTTTT | CASSPTGTTITGELFF | TRBV28 | - | TRBJ2-2
TGTGCCAGCAGCTTTCGGGAGGGGGACACTGAAGCTTTCTTT | CASSFREGDTEAFF | TRBV7-2 | - | TRBJ1-1
TGTGCCAGCTCAGCAGAGGGTGGTGGCTACACCTTC | CASSAEGGGYTF | TRBV18 | - | TRBJ1-2
TGTGCCTGTACGGGACAGGGGGCTTCACCCCTCCACTTT | CACTGQGASPLHF | TRBV30 | TRBD1 | TRBJ1-6
TGTGCCAGCAGCTTGGAGTCAGGGGCCAATTCACCCCTCCACTTT | CASSLESGANSPLHF | TRBV5-4 | - | TRBJ1-6
TGTGCCAGCTCACTAGCGGGGGGGCGCACAGATACGCAGTATTTT | CASSLAGGRTDTQYF | TRBV9 | TRBD2 | TRBJ2-3
TGTGCCAGCAGTGAAGCGGGGGGTGAATCTTTCTTT | CASSEAGGESFF | TRBV2 | - | TRBJ1-1
TGTGCCAATATGCCGGGACAGGTGGTCCACGAGCAGTACTTC | CANMPGQVVHEQYF | TRBV27 | TRBD1 | TRBJ2-7
TGTGCCAGCAGCAACCAGGGGGGAAGCAATCAGCCCCAGCATTTT | CASSNQGGSNQPQHF | TRBV19 | TRBD1 | TRBJ1-5
TGCGCCAGCAGCTTCCGGACAGGGGGAAACTACGAGCAGTACTTC | CASSFRTGGNYEQYF | TRBV4-1 | TRBD1 | TRBJ2-7
TGTGCCAGCAGCTGGGGCCCCGGAGATAACTATGGCTACACCTTC | CASSWGPGDNYGYTF | TRBV5-4 | - | TRBJ1-2
TGTGCCAGCTCACCCGATGTAACCGGGAATCAGCCCCAGCATTTT | CASSPDVTGNQPQHF | TRBV18 | - | TRBJ1-5
TGCGCCAGCAGCCGCCTCCTAGCGGGGGGGCTGGAGGCAGATACGCAGTATTTT | CASSRLLAGGLEADTQYF | TRBV4-1 | TRBD2 | TRBJ2-3
TGTGCCAGCACCCAATCCGAGGGGACAGCTGGAGAGACCCAGTACTTC | CASTQSEGTAGETQYF | TRBV18 | TRBD1 | TRBJ2-5
TGTGCCAGCAGCTCTTCGTCCAATCAGCCCCAGCATTTT | CASSSSSNQPQHF | TRBV5-6 | - | TRBJ1-5
TGTGCCAGCAGCTTTTGGGGACAGGGGGGAAACTATGGCTACACCTTC | CASSFWGQGGNYGYTF | TRBV7-9 | TRBD1 | TRBJ1-2
TGTGCCAGCAGTGAGAGCAGGGGGTCCTATAATTCACCCCTCCACTTT | CASSESRGSYNSPLHF | TRBV2 | TRBD1 | TRBJ1-6
TGTGCCAGCAGCCCGACGGGGAACACCGGGGAGCTGTTTTTT | CASSPTGNTGELFF | TRBV7-2 | - | TRBJ2-2
TGTGCCAGCAGCTTCGGACAGGGAAAGAGGACCCAGTACTTC | CASSFGQGKRTQYF | TRBV5-6 | TRBD1 | TRBJ2-5
TGTGCCAGCAGCCGGGACAATGGTGAAGCTTTCTTT | CASSRDNGEAFF | TRBV6-1 | - | TRBJ1-1
TGTGCCAGCAGTGATCAGGGGTCCTACAATGAGCAGTTCTTC | CASSDQGSYNEQFF | TRBV2 | - | TRBJ2-1
TGCGCCAGCAGAGCGACCGGGATATGGACTGAAAAACTGTTTTTT | CASRATGIWTEKLFF | TRBV5-1 | - | TRBJ1-4
TGTGCCAGCAGCGGGGGACAGGGAAACACCATATATTTT | CASSGGQGNTIYF | TRBV7-2 | TRBD1 | TRBJ1-3
TGTGCCAGCAGTCCGCAACCCCAGGGAACGAGGAGCTATGGCTACACCTTC | CASSPQPQGTRSYGYTF | TRBV27 | - | TRBJ1-2
TGTGCCAGCAGCGCTTCGGGCAGGGAAGAGACCCAGTACTTC | CASSASGREETQYF | TRBV9 | - | TRBJ2-5
TGTGCCAGCAGCTCAGGGTACGACAGGCCCTACGAGCAGTACTTC | CASSSGYDRPYEQYF | TRBV7-9 | - | TRBJ2-7
TGTGCCAGCAGTGGACCCACAGGCCGGGAGACCCAGTACTTC | CASSGPTGRETQYF | TRBV2 | - | TRBJ2-5
TGCGCCAGCAGCCTGGACAGGGTGAAGTACTTC | CASSLDRVKYF | TRBV5-1 | TRBD1 | TRBJ2-5
TGTGCCAGTAGTACACTAGCGGGGGGCTCGTCCGAGCAGTACTTC | CASSTLAGGSSEQYF | TRBV19 | TRBD2 | TRBJ2-7
TGTGCCAGTAGTGAGGCGGGAAGGACTGAAGCTTTCTTT | CASSEAGRTEAFF | TRBV19 | - | TRBJ1-1
TGTGCCAGCAGTCCGGACAGGGGGTATCAGCCCCAGCATTTT | CASSPDRGYQPQHF | TRBV2 | TRBD1 | TRBJ1-5
TGTGCCAGTAGTTCGGACAGAAGCTCCTATAATTCACCCCTCCACTTT | CASSSDRSSYNSPLHF | TRBV19 | - | TRBJ1-6
TGTGCCTGGAGTGTCTCCAGGGGGACTGAGCAGTTCTTC | CAWSVSRGTEQFF | TRBV30 | TRBD1 | TRBJ2-1
TGTGCCAGCAGCCCAGCGGGGGCCGGAGATACGCAGTATTTT | CASSPAGAGDTQYF | TRBV11-3 | TRBD2 | TRBJ2-3
TGTGCCAGCAGCATGGGGGCCAGGACCTCGGCAGAGACCCAGTACTTC | CASSMGARTSAETQYF | TRBV9 | - | TRBJ2-5
TGTGCCAGTAGACAACAGGGGGGCGCAGCTTACGAGCAGTACTTC | CASRQQGGAAYEQYF | TRBV19 | TRBD1 | TRBJ2-7
TGTGCCAGCAGCTTTCGGGTTAATGAAAAACTGTTTTTT | CASSFRVNEKLFF | TRBV7-9 | - | TRBJ1-4
TGTGCCAGCAGCCAAGAACCTGGGACAGGGGCCGACGAGCAGTACTTC | CASSQEPGTGADEQYF | TRBV4-2 | TRBD1 | TRBJ2-7
TGCGCCAGCAACTCAGACAGGAACACTGAAGCTTTCTTT | CASNSDRNTEAFF | TRBV5-1 | - | TRBJ1-1
TGCGCCAGCAGCCCTCCTGAGGGTCGACAGTTCTTC | CASSPPEGRQFF | TRBV4-1 | - | TRBJ2-1
TGTGCTAGTGGTTTGCCGGGACTAGTGGGCACCGGGGAGCTGTTTTTT | CASGLPGLVGTGELFF | TRBV12-5 | TRBD2 | TRBJ2-2
TGCGCCAGCAGCCGGCAGGGTAGCAATCAGCCCCAGCATTTT | CASSRQGSNQPQHF | TRBV4-1 | - | TRBJ1-5
TGTGCCAGCAGTTTGGCACCCGACAGCCGAGGATCACCCCTCCACTTT | CASSLAPDSRGSPLHF | TRBV27 | - | TRBJ1-6